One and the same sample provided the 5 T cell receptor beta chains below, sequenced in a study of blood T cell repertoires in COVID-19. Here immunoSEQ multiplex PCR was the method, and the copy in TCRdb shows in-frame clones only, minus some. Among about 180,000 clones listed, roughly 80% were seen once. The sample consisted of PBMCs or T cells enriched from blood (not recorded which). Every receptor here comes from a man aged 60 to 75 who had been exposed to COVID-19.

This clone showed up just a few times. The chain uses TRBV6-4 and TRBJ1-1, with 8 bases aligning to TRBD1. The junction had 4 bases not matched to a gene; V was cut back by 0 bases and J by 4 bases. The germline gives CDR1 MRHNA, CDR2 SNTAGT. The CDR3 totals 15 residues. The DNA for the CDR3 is TGTGCCAGCAGTGACTCAGGCACAGGGGGCACTGAAGCTTTCTTT. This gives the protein CASSDSGTGGTEAFF.

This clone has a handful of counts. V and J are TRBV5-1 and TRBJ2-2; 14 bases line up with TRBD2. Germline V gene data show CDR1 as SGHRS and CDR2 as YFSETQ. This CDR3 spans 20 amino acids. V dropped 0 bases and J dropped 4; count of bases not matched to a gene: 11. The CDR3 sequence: CASSLAMGLAGEGTTGELFF. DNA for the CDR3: TGCGCCAGCAGCTTGGCCATGGGACTAGCGGGAGAAGGCACCACCGGGGAGCTGTTTTTT.

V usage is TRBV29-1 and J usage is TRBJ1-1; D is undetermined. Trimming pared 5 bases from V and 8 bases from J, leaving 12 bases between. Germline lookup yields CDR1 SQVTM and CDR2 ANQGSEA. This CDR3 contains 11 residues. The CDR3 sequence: CSVIGGVEAFF. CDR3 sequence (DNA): TGCAGCGTTATAGGCGGGGTGGAAGCTTTCTTT.

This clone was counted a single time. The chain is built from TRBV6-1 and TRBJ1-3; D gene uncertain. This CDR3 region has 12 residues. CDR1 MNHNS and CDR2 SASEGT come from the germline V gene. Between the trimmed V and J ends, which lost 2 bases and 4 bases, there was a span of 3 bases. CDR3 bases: TGTGCCAGCAGTGAAATAGGAAACACCATATATTTT. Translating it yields CASSEIGNTIYF.

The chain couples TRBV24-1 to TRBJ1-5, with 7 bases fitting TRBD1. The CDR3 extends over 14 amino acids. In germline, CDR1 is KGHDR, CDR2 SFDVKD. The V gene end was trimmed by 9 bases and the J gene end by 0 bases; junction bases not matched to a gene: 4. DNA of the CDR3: TGTGCCACCGACAGGGCCTATAGCAATCAGCCCCAGCATTTT. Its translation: CATDRAYSNQPQHF.